Described below is a single T cell receptor beta chain sequence and its context. Its antigen remains unidentified. This record belongs to a study of T cell responses to AZD1222 COVID-19 vaccine. Broader study findings: The study identified only a handful of AZD1222 recipients as seropositive at baseline.

Here immunoSEQ multiplex PCR was the method, and the copy in TCRdb shows in-frame clones only, minus some. Among tens of thousands of clones, approximately 90% were seen once, and the ten largest hold over 25%. Looked up from germline, CDR1 is ENHRY and CDR2 is SYGVKD. The ends lost 8 bases at V and 6 bases at J; junction bases unmatched: 9. This CDR3 has 14 residues. The source is an adult who received the AZD1222 COVID-19 vaccine. J is TRBJ2-1 and V is TRBV10-3, with 8 bases aligning to TRBD1. The source material was peripheral blood, sampled 28 days after the second AZD1222 dose. CDR3 amino acids: CAILKGDRGNEQFF. The CDR3 DNA reads as TGTGCCATCCTGAAGGGAGACAGGGGCAATGAGCAGTTCTTC.